The rows below give T cell receptor beta chains drawn from one sample of a study of blood T cell repertoires in COVID-19. Generated by immunoSEQ multiplex PCR, the TCRdb table keeps only in-frame clones and is missing some. The data hold approximately 260,000 clones, with just over 90% observed a single time. What was sequenced was PBMCs or T cells enriched from blood (not recorded which). The receptors stem from a woman aged 18-30 years who had recovered from COVID-19. Each CDR3 is given with its conserved first and last residue. Each record gives: V gene, clone size, D gene, J gene, CDR3 DNA, CDR3 protein. The D gene is left open where the match is weak. Some rows have no size entry. The others give once, few or many, or a class for an expanded clone.

>TRBV28|NA|TRBD2|TRBJ2-3
TGTGCCAGCAGCCTATGGGACTACACCCTATCCCTTAGCACAGATACGCAGTATTTT
CASSLWDYTLSLSTDTQYF
>TRBV6-1|NA|TRBD1|TRBJ1-5
TGTGCCAGCAGTGAGGGCCCCTCCGGACAGGGGCGACATCAGCCCCAGCATTTT
CASSEGPSGQGRHQPQHF
>TRBV27|NA|NA|TRBJ1-2
TGTGCCAGCTGCGCCAGGGATAACTATGGCTACACCTTC
CASCARDNYGYTF
>TRBV28|NA|NA|TRBJ2-1
TGTGCCAGCAGGAAGCTGACAGGTAACAATGAGCAGTTCTTC
CASRKLTGNNEQFF
>TRBV9|NA|TRBD2|TRBJ2-5
TGTGCCAGCAGCGTAGTCCCAGCGGGGGCACAAGAGACCCAGTACTTC
CASSVVPAGAQETQYF
>TRBV4-2|NA|NA|TRBJ1-1
TGTGCCAGCAGCCAAGAGGCGGGGGCGGGCACTGAAGCTTTCTTT
CASSQEAGAGTEAFF
>TRBV15|NA|NA|TRBJ1-6
TGTGCCACCAGCAGAGATAGTACAGATTCACCCCTCCACTTT
CATSRDSTDSPLHF
>TRBV18|NA|TRBD2|TRBJ2-5
TGTGCCAGCGGGACTAGGCAAGAGACCCAGTACTTC
CASGTRQETQYF
>TRBV6-5|NA|TRBD1|TRBJ1-5
TGTGCCAGCTACCAGACAGGGCTCTTGGGGCCCCAGCATTTT
CASYQTGLLGPQHF
>TRBV19|NA|NA|TRBJ2-7
TGTGCCAGTAGTAAGTCGGGAGTTCCGACGAGCTCCTACGAGCAGTACTTC
CASSKSGVPTSSYEQYF
>TRBV7-9|once|NA|TRBJ1-2
TGTGCCAGCAGCTTAGAGGGGATAAGCTATGGCTACACCTTC
CASSLEGISYGYTF
>TRBV19|NA|NA|TRBJ1-1
TGTGCCAGTAGTATAGGACAGCTTAACACTGAAGCTTTCTTT
CASSIGQLNTEAFF
>TRBV11-3|NA|TRBD2|TRBJ2-1
TGTGCCACCTCGCGGGGGACCCCCTACAATGAGCAGTTCTTC
CATSRGTPYNEQFF
>TRBV18|NA|TRBD1|TRBJ1-1
TGTGCCAGCTCACCGACCGGGACAGGGAACACTGAAGCTTTCTTT
CASSPTGTGNTEAFF
>TRBV18|few|NA|TRBJ2-7
TGTGCCAGCTCACCACCGGGACAATGGGAGCAGTACTTC
CASSPPGQWEQYF
>TRBV20-1|NA|NA|TRBJ1-3
TGCAGTGCCGCCCCGGGAAATCCCATATATTTT
CSAAPGNPIYF
>TRBV12-3/TRBV12-4|NA|NA|TRBJ2-2
TGTGCCAGCAGTAAAACGGTTACCGGGGAGCTGTTTTTT
CASSKTVTGELFF
>TRBV3-1/TRBV3-2|NA|TRBD2|TRBJ2-1
TGTGCCAGCAGCTTAGCGGGGGAAGCCTACAATGAGCAGTTCTTC
CASSLAGEAYNEQFF
>TRBV18|NA|TRBD2|TRBJ2-1
TGTGCCAGCTCACCAGTGACTAGCGGGTCTCTCTCCTACAATGAGCAGTTCTTC
CASSPVTSGSLSYNEQFF
>TRBV27|NA|TRBD1|TRBJ1-6
TGTGCCAGCAGTCTAATCCGGGACAGGGGGCAACGGGCACCCCTCCACTTT
CASSLIRDRGQRAPLHF
>TRBV4-3|many|TRBD2|TRBJ2-2
TGCGCCAGCAGCCCCACTAGCGGGGGGCCCGGGGAGCTGTTTTTT
CASSPTSGGPGELFF
>TRBV2|NA|NA|TRBJ1-6
TGTGCCAGCAGTCCAGGCACGAATTCACCCCTCCACTTT
CASSPGTNSPLHF
>TRBV2|NA|TRBD1|TRBJ1-5
TGTGCCAGCACGAGGGACAGGGACCAGCCCCAGCATTTT
CASTRDRDQPQHF
>TRBV7-8|NA|NA|TRBJ1-2
TGTGCCAGCAGCTTACAGGGGTATGGCTACACCTTC
CASSLQGYGYTF
>TRBV15|NA|TRBD1|TRBJ1-5
TGTGCCACCAGCAGAGATCTGGACAGGAGCAATCAGCCCCAGCATTTT
CATSRDLDRSNQPQHF
>TRBV10-3|NA|TRBD2|TRBJ2-1
TGTGCCATCACGGCGGGGGGTCCTCCGGCGGAGCAGTTCTTC
CAITAGGPPAEQFF
>TRBV11-3|NA|NA|TRBJ2-1
TGTGCCAGCTATCGGCAGGGGCAGGACCCCTACAATGAGCAGTTCTTC
CASYRQGQDPYNEQFF
>TRBV28|once|NA|TRBJ1-1
TGTGCCAGCAGTATCCCGGCAGGTAAAAACACTGAAGCTTTCTTT
CASSIPAGKNTEAFF
>TRBV28|NA|TRBD1|TRBJ2-7
TGTGCCAGCAGTATCCCGACAGGGGGTCCTTTCTACGAGCAGTACTTC
CASSIPTGGPFYEQYF
>TRBV10-3|NA|TRBD1|TRBJ1-3
TGTGCCATCAGTGAGTCAGGGGGCCGCGCTGGAAACACCATATATTTT
CAISESGGRAGNTIYF